Sequencing of this TCR beta chain was carried out in a study of blood T cell repertoires in COVID-19. Background on the study: The United States, Italy and Spain supplied acute and convalescent COVID-19 samples. Nucleic acid was either cDNA or gDNA, and it came from T cells, B-cell-depleted T cells, or PBMCs.

In the authors' workflow: Quantification of nucleated cells was approximated via reference gene primer amplification. The table came from immunoSEQ multiplex PCR; TCRdb's copy has only in-frame clones and leaves some out. V, J and clone size derive from that table, while D and trimming were established from the DNA sequence. The data hold around 240,000 clones, with 75% to 85% observed a single time. In germline, CDR1 is SGHDT, CDR2 YYEEEE. The CDR3 has 14 residues. Trimming removed 6 bases at V and 4 bases at J, with 13 bases between. This clone has only one observation. The chain recombines TRBV5-6 with TRBJ1-4, with D possibly being TRBD1 (6 bases). Material: peripheral blood. The sequence was collected from a woman in her forties or fifties with acute or convalescent COVID-19. DNA of the CDR3: TGTGCCAGCACAACAGGGATCGGTAATGAAAAACTGTTTTTT. Its protein is CASTTGIGNEKLFF.